These 27 T cell receptor beta chains share one sample of origin, sequenced in a study of CD8+CD57+ T cells in acquired aplastic anemia. The sequenced patients had an expansion of CD8+CD57+ cells seen by flow cytometry. The template for TCR beta VDJ and CDR3 sequence profiling was genomic DNA. TCRdb itself ran the reads through MiXCR, one entry per CDR3 protein. The repertoire has more than 200,000 distinct CDR3 sequences, about half of them found once; the top ten carry nearly 20%. The sequenced material came from sorted CD4+, CD8+, or CD8+CD57+ T cells (not recorded which) from PBMCs. All receptors come from a human donor with aplastic anemia.

CDR3 nucleotides: TGTGCCAGCAGCTTAGCCAGGTTTGCCTCGAGTACAGATACGCAGTATTTT. Translation: CASSLARFASSTDTQYF. The rearrangement joins TRBV11-3 to TRBJ2-3; D ambiguous. The V gene's germline CDR1 is SGHNT and CDR2 YENEEA. The V end lost 1 base, the J end lost 3 bases, and 17 bases lay between the germline ends. This CDR3 comprises 17 residues.

This clonotype was seen repeatedly, ten times or more. The V call is TRBV20-1, the J call TRBJ2-1; 11 positions agree with TRBD2. V shed 0 bases and J 5 bases; nucleotides not matched to a gene: 15. CDR1 is DFQATT, CDR2 SNEGSKA, per germline (reference sequence). This CDR3 is 19 amino acids long. The CDR3 here is CSARDSGLAGGRINNEQFF. DNA of the CDR3: TGCAGTGCTAGAGATTCAGGGCTAGCGGGGGGCCGTATCAACAATGAGCAGTTCTTC.

This clonotype was seen ten or more times. The CDR3 nucleotides are TGTGCCAGCAGCTCCCCTCGGACAGAGGACCACTACGAGCAGTACTTC. Its protein product is CASSSPRTEDHYEQYF. This chain connects TRBV7-2 to TRBJ2-7, with a weak D call TRBD1 (6 bases). Per the germline V gene, CDR1 is SGHTA and CDR2 is FQGNSA. Deletions cut 4 bases from V and 3 bases from J, with 19 bases between. This CDR3 region has 16 residues.

The genes are TRBV20-1 and TRBJ1-1; D might be TRBD1 (6 bases). V was trimmed by 3 bases and J by 7 bases, leaving 6 bases between them. This CDR3 is 10 amino acids long. CDR1 and CDR2 (germline): DFQATT, SNEGSKA (reference sequence). The CDR3 sequence is CSARDSEAFF. The DNA of the CDR3 is TGCAGTGCTAGGGACAGTGAAGCTTTCTTT.

Comments on this clonotype: This may be a read error: a much more frequent sequence differs by one nucleotide. The chain recombines TRBV5-1 with TRBJ1-2, with 7 bases matching TRBD1. CDR1 is SGHRS and CDR2 is YFSETQ in the germline V gene. The CDR3 is 15 residues long. The CDR3 DNA is TGCGCCAGCAGCGCAACAGGGGACCCCAACTATGGCTACGCCTTC. Amino acids: CASSATGDPNYGYAF.

V is TRBV7-2 and J is TRBJ2-3; no definite D call. V was shortened by 4 bases and J by 6 bases, with 11 bases between the two germline ends. Germline CDR1 is SGHTA and CDR2 is FQGNSA. The CDR3 is made up of 13 amino acids. In DNA, the CDR3 is TGTGCCAGCAGCTCCTATGAGGCTGATACGCAGTATTTT. As protein: CASSSYEADTQYF.

The gene calls are TRBV2 and TRBJ2-7; 9 nucleotides match TRBD2. The CDR3 is 15 residues long. Looked up from germline, CDR1 is SNHLY and CDR2 is FYNNEI. CDR3 coding DNA: TGTGCTAGCTCCCCTCGGACTAGCGCGACCTACGAGCAGTACTTC. Its protein product is CASSPRTSATYEQYF.

V usage is TRBV7-9 and J usage is TRBJ1-2, with TRBD1 matching 8 bases. CDR3 length: 14 amino acids. CDR1 and CDR2 (germline): SEHNR, FQNEAQ (reference sequence). V lost 6 bases, J lost 1 base, and 4 bases stayed unmatched. The CDR3 sequence is CASRLTGVNYGYTF. Here the CDR3 DNA reads TGTGCCAGCAGGTTGACAGGGGTTAACTATGGCTACACCTTC.

The chain is built from TRBV12-3 or TRBV12-4 and TRBJ1-5, with D maybe TRBD1 (5 bases). The CDR3 length is 14 residues. V lost 7 bases to trimming and J lost 3 bases, with 13 bases between them. The CDR3: CASTRGTTNQPQHF. DNA for the CDR3: TGTGCCAGCACCCGAGGGACTACCAATCAGCCCCAGCATTTT.

This clonotype was observed many times. This rearrangement joins TRBV6-1 to TRBJ1-5, with 9 bases aligning to TRBD1. The CDR3 spans 13 residues. CDR1 is MNHNS and CDR2 is SASEGT in the germline V gene. The trim removed 7 bases at V and 7 bases at J, leaving 5 bases unmatched. The CDR3 region has the DNA TGTGCCAGCACCCTGGACAGGGGACAGCCCCAGCATTTT. Translating it yields CASTLDRGQPQHF.

The chain couples TRBV7-9 to TRBJ2-7, with D unresolved. Germline V gene sequence: CDR1 SEHNR, CDR2 FQNEAQ (reference sequence). The V and J ends lost 7 bases and 5 bases respectively, with 9 bases between them. CDR3 length: 11 amino acids. CDR3 sequence (DNA): TGTGCCAGCACTGGTATGGACGAGCAGTACTTC. It specifies CASTGMDEQYF.

For the CDR3, the DNA is TGCGCCAGCAGTTATAGCGGGGAAAACTACGAGCAGTACTTC. As protein: CASSYSGENYEQYF. The genes are TRBV10-1 and TRBJ2-7, with 8 positions matching TRBD2. This CDR3 has 14 residues. Germline CDR1 reads WNHNN; CDR2 reads SYGVQD (reference sequence). Trimming took 5 bases from V and 3 from J; bases not matched to a gene: 6.

About this clonotype itself: This likely comes from a read error, as the CDR3 has no conserved phenylalanine or tryptophan at its end. The chain joins TRBV20-1 to TRBJ2-5; 8 bases line up with TRBD2. The CDR3 totals 14 residues. Germline lookup yields CDR1 DFQATT and CDR2 SNEGSKA (reference sequence). V lost 6 bases, J lost 2 bases, and 8 bases stayed unmatched. The CDR3 coding sequence is TGCAGTGCCCGGGGAAGCGGGGGACAAGAGACCCAGTACTCC. It is translated as CSARGSGGQETQYS.

This chain links TRBV7-3 with TRBJ2-5; 7 bases are shared with TRBD1. The J call may be wrong; the DNA end is better matched by TRBJ2-1. The CDR3 is 12 residues long. Germline V gene data show CDR1 as SGHTA and CDR2 as FQGTGA. CDR3 bases: TGTGCCAGCAGCGTACCAGGGGGTGAGCAGTTCTTC. Its translation is CASSVPGGEQFF.

The rearrangement uses TRBV20-1 and TRBJ1-3, with D unresolved. Germline lookup yields CDR1 DFQATT and CDR2 SNEGSKA (reference sequence). Trimming cost V 5 bases and J 1 base, with 9 bases left between them. This CDR3 contains 13 residues. The CDR3 DNA follows: TGCAGTGCTCCAAGAATATCTGGAAACACCATATATTTT. It specifies CSAPRISGNTIYF.

The chain links TRBV7-3 to TRBJ2-2; no clear D gene. V shed 2 bases and J shed 2 bases, with 6 bases lying between them. CDR1 is SGHTA and CDR2 is FQGTGA in the germline V gene. The CDR3 covers 14 residues. DNA of the CDR3: TGTGCCAGCAGCTTATCCACAAACACCGGGGAGCTGTTTTTT. Translating gives CASSLSTNTGELFF.

This clonotype was found once. The V and J genes are TRBV20-1 and TRBJ2-7; 10 positions match TRBD2. CDR3 length: 13 residues. The germline gives CDR1 DFQATT, CDR2 SNEGSKA (reference sequence). With 5 bases clipped from V and 2 bases from J, the junction kept 3 bases outside the gene matches. CDR3 nucleotide sequence: TGCAGTGCTCCTAGCGGGGGAACCTACGAGCAGTACTTC. The encoded protein is CSAPSGGTYEQYF.

As to this clonotype: This clone may be a read error of a much larger clone one base away. J is TRBJ2-1 and V is TRBV4-2; no reliable D call. The CDR3 consists of 15 residues. CDR1 and CDR2 (germline): LGHNA, YNFKEQ. V lost 1 base and J lost 3, with 10 bases in between. For the CDR3, the DNA is TGTGCCAGCAGCCAAGCCGGTTACGGCTACAATGAGCAGTTCTTC. Its protein product is CASSQAGYGYNEQFF.

This clonotype came up many times. This sequence joins TRBV5-1 and TRBJ1-1; TRBD1 matches at 7 bases. V was clipped by 3 bases and J by 6 bases; unmatched bases: 11. This CDR3 comprises 15 residues. Germline-derived CDR1 and CDR2 are SGHRS and YFSETQ. The CDR3 DNA follows: TGCGCCAGCAGCTCTGCGGACAGGAGTTTACCTGAAGCTTTCTTT. This encodes CASSSADRSLPEAFF.

The rearrangement links TRBV7-3 to TRBJ1-2; D is unclear. This CDR3 comprises 14 residues. Trimming removed 2 bases from V and 8 bases from J, with 15 bases in between. CDR1 and CDR2 from the germline V gene are SGHTA and FQGTGA. In nucleotides, the CDR3 is TGTGCCAGCAGCTTAGAGACCGGAACTGGAGGCTACACCTTC. It encodes CASSLETGTGGYTF.

The chain joins TRBV19 to TRBJ1-2, with 9 bases matching TRBD1. This CDR3 region has 15 residues. Trimming removed 1 base from V and 5 bases from J; junction bases left unmatched: 5. The germline V gene encodes CDR1 LNHDA and CDR2 SQIVND (reference sequence). This CDR3 reads CASSIVPGQGYGYTF. Here the CDR3 DNA reads TGTGCCAGTAGTATAGTACCCGGACAGGGGTATGGCTACACCTTC.

This clonotype was observed at least ten times. The CDR3 DNA reads TGCAGTGCTAGGCCCGGGACAGGGATAGGCGAGCAGTACTTC. It encodes CSARPGTGIGEQYF. The V call is TRBV20-1, the J call TRBJ2-7; TRBD1 aligns across 9 bases. Trimming removed 3 bases from V and 6 bases from J; junction bases left unmatched: 9. CDR1 and CDR2 (germline): DFQATT, SNEGSKA (reference sequence). The CDR3 runs to 14 residues.

This clonotype occurred many times. The chain carries TRBV19 and TRBJ2-1, with no clear D. CDR1 is LNHDA, CDR2 SQIVND, per germline (reference sequence). The CDR3 consists of 12 residues. V shed 3 bases and J shed 5 bases, with 5 bases lying between them. CDR3 sequence (DNA): TGTGCCAGTAGTATGGATAACAATGAGCAGTTCTTC. It encodes CASSMDNNEQFF.

The rearrangement links TRBV9 to TRBJ2-7; TRBD1 is a possible D gene (5 bases). Germline CDR1 and CDR2: SGDLS and YYNGEE. The CDR3 consists of 15 residues. V was trimmed by 3 bases and J by 2 bases, leaving 15 bases between them. Written as DNA, the CDR3 is TGTGCCAGCAGCGGGTCCATGTCAGGGACCTACGAGCAGTACTTC. Translating gives CASSGSMSGTYEQYF.

The chain couples TRBV20-1 to TRBJ1-6; 10 bases line up with TRBD1. Germline values: CDR1 DFQATT, CDR2 SNEGSKA (reference sequence). CDR3 length: 14 amino acids. The V and J ends lost 6 bases and 9 bases, in that order; junction bases with no gene match: 8. CDR3 loop: CSAETGTGVSPLHF. DNA of the CDR3: TGCAGTGCCGAGACCGGGACAGGGGTTTCACCCCTCCACTTT.

This chain uses TRBV20-1 with TRBJ2-1; D ambiguous. CDR3 size: 15 residues. Germline lookup yields CDR1 DFQATT and CDR2 SNEGSKA (reference sequence). V lost 0 bases and J lost 0, with 9 bases in between. The CDR3 DNA follows: TGCAGTGCTAGAGAGCCCGTGAGCTCCTACAATGAGCAGTTCTTC. It yields the protein CSAREPVSSYNEQFF.

This clonotype was observed at least ten times. The chain has TRBV19 and TRBJ1-2, with 8 bases matching TRBD1. This CDR3 comprises 13 residues. After removal of 6 bases from V and 8 bases from J, the junction contained 8 bases not matched to a gene. Germline CDR1 and CDR2: LNHDA and SQIVND (reference sequence). The CDR3 nucleotides read TGTGCCAGTAGAGGGACAGGAGCGCCAGGCTACACCTTC. Encoded protein: CASRGTGAPGYTF.